A single sample gave rise to the 18 T cell receptor beta chains below, sequenced in a study of control samples from healthy donors and cancer patients. Assay: immunoSEQ multiplex PCR; the TCRdb copy retains only in-frame clones and omits some. The table lists around 70,000 clones, 94% of them singletons. Source material: blood. These receptors were collected from a woman between 25 and 40 years old in good health.

The rearrangement joins TRBV2 to TRBJ1-1; D is perhaps TRBD1 (5 bases). Germline assignment: CDR1 SNHLY and CDR2 FYNNEI. The V end was cut by 4 bases, the J end by 5 bases, with 14 bases between. The length of the CDR3 is 14 residues. For the CDR3, the DNA is TGTGCCAGCAGTGTTTGGGGGTCCGGGACTGAAGCTTTCTTT. This encodes CASSVWGSGTEAFF.

The chain combines TRBV18 with TRBJ1-5, with D unresolved. CDR1 is KGHSH, CDR2 LQKENI, per germline. V lost 2 bases to trimming and J lost 6 bases, with 11 bases between them. The CDR3 has 14 amino acids. The CDR3 region has the DNA TGTGCCAGCTCACCAGGAGCCGAACGTCAGCCCCAGCATTTT. Its translation is CASSPGAERQPQHF.

The chain is built from TRBV18 and TRBJ1-1; 7 nucleotides align to TRBD1. Germline CDR1 is KGHSH and CDR2 is LQKENI. V lost 5 bases and J lost 5; bases outside the gene matches: 14. The CDR3 extends over 16 amino acids. The CDR3 region has the DNA TGTGCCAGCTCATCCACGACAGGGATCCCCCAAACTGAAGCTTTCTTT. It yields the protein CASSSTTGIPQTEAFF.

The chain has TRBV5-1 and TRBJ1-6, with TRBD1 identical over 8 bases. J was trimmed by 6 bases and V by 4 bases; bases with no gene match: 3. CDR1 and CDR2 from the germline V gene are SGHRS and YFSETQ. The CDR3 consists of 14 residues. CDR3 sequence: CASSKQGGNSPLHF. Here the CDR3 DNA reads TGCGCCAGCAGCAAACAGGGGGGTAATTCACCCCTCCACTTT.

V and J are TRBV18 and TRBJ1-1; D not resolved. The V end was cut by 6 bases, the J end by 1 base, with 12 bases between. CDR1 and CDR2 (germline): KGHSH, LQKENI. There are 14 residues in the CDR3. In nucleotides, the CDR3 is TGTGCCAGCTCGTCAGCCTCCGGGAACACTGAAGCTTTCTTT. As protein: CASSSASGNTEAFF.

This clone was recorded only once. The rearrangement uses TRBV9 and TRBJ2-1; possible D gene TRBD2, 6 bases. This CDR3 region has 15 residues. Trimming removed 0 bases at V and 7 bases at J, with 14 bases between. Germline lookup yields CDR1 SGDLS and CDR2 YYNGEE. The CDR3 is CASSVAQLAGNEQFF. CDR3 nucleotide sequence: TGTGCCAGCAGCGTAGCTCAACTAGCTGGGAATGAGCAGTTCTTC.

This chain connects TRBV11-3 to TRBJ1-1; no clear D gene. V was cut by 1 base and J by 1 base, with 4 bases left in between. Germline lookup yields CDR1 SGHNT and CDR2 YENEEA. The CDR3 runs 13 residues. The CDR3 loop is CASSLVSNTEAFF. The DNA of the CDR3 is TGTGCCAGCAGCTTAGTTTCGAACACTGAAGCTTTCTTT.

This clone occurred a few times. The rearrangement links TRBV19 to TRBJ1-2; D gene uncertain. This CDR3 has 14 residues. Between the trimmed V and J ends, which lost 3 bases and 1 base, there was a span of 9 bases. Germline loops: CDR1 LNHDA, CDR2 SQIVND (reference sequence). CDR3 sequence reads: CASSMRRFNYGYTF. CDR3 bases: TGTGCCAGTAGTATGCGCAGGTTTAACTATGGCTACACCTTC.

V gene TRBV30 combines with J gene TRBJ2-3, with D possibly matching TRBD2 (5 bases). The CDR3 contains 11 residues. CDR1 is GTSNPN, CDR2 SVGIG, per germline (reference sequence). V shed 4 bases and J shed 5 bases, with 7 bases lying between them. CDR3 sequence (DNA): TGTGCCTGGACCGCGGGAGATACGCAGTATTTT. This gives the protein CAWTAGDTQYF. Full variable domain (outside the CDR3, taken from reference TRBV30 and TRBJ2-3): SQTIHQWPATLVQPVGSPLSLECTVEGTSNPNLYWYRQAAGRGLQLLFYSVGIGQISSEVPQNLSASRPQDRQFILSSKKLLLSDSGFYLCAWTAGDTQYFGPGTRLTVL.

This clone has more than one count but fewer than ten. The chain has TRBV28 and TRBJ2-7, with D perhaps given as TRBD1 or TRBD2 (5 bases each). Deletions cut 4 bases from V and 0 bases from J, with 7 bases between. This CDR3 is 13 amino acids long. Germline-derived CDR1 and CDR2 are MDHEN and SYDVKM. This CDR3 is CASSSGTSYEQYF. In DNA form, the CDR3 reads TGTGCCAGCAGTTCCGGGACCTCCTACGAGCAGTACTTC.

The V gene is TRBV6-5, the J gene TRBJ1-4; 8 positions match TRBD1. This CDR3 is 14 amino acids long. The V and J ends lost 8 bases and 5 bases, in that order; junction bases with no gene match: 7. Germline loops: CDR1 MNHEY, CDR2 SVGAGI. The CDR3 bases are TGTGCCAGCGTACCAACAGGGGGAAATGAAAAACTGTTTTTT. Residues: CASVPTGGNEKLFF.

This clone was counted a single time. The DNA for the CDR3 is TGTGCCACCAGTAAATCGTCTGGCGGTCAAAACATTCAGTACTTC. Protein: CATSKSSGGQNIQYF. The chain uses TRBV24-1 and TRBJ2-4; D gene uncertain. The CDR3 spans 15 residues. Germline CDR1 and CDR2: KGHDR and SFDVKD. Trimming left V 6 bases short and J 5 bases short, with 16 bases between.

The V call is TRBV2, the J call TRBJ2-5; 10 nucleotides align to TRBD2. The V gene's germline CDR1 is SNHLY and CDR2 FYNNEI. This CDR3 has 14 residues. V trimming: 4 bases; J trimming: 3 bases; junction bases outside the gene matches: 2. CDR3 sequence (DNA): TGTGCCAGCAGTGTAGCGGGGGGTAAAGAGACCCAGTACTTC. This sequence encodes CASSVAGGKETQYF.

This chain connects TRBV19 to TRBJ2-7, with 12 bases matching TRBD2. The trim removed 6 bases at V and 3 bases at J, leaving 9 bases unmatched. Germline loops: CDR1 LNHDA, CDR2 SQIVND (reference sequence). The CDR3 loop spans 16 amino acids. The CDR3 protein is CASRSTSGGTLYEQYF. DNA for the CDR3: TGTGCCAGTAGATCAACTAGCGGGGGGACCCTCTACGAGCAGTACTTC.

The CDR3 sequence is CASSTFPTVSLMNTEAFF. The DNA for the CDR3 is TGCGCCAGCTCCACTTTCCCCACCGTGAGCTTAATGAACACTGAAGCTTTCTTT. The rearrangement links TRBV5-1 to TRBJ1-1; D ambiguous. The V end was cut by 7 bases, the J end by 0 bases, with 25 bases between. CDR3 length: 18 amino acids. The V gene's germline CDR1 is SGHRS and CDR2 YFSETQ.

This chain links TRBV11-2 with TRBJ1-2; D gene unclear. The CDR3 is made up of 13 amino acids. V dropped 5 bases and J dropped 4 bases, with 11 bases sitting between them. Germline CDR1 and CDR2: SGHAT and FQNNGV. The DNA of the CDR3 is TGTGCCAGCAGCACCCCGGCGCTCTATGGCTACACCTTC. Protein: CASSTPALYGYTF.

The chain uses TRBV6-5 and TRBJ2-7; the D gene is possibly TRBD2 (6 bases). V gave up 8 bases and J gave up 3 bases, with 14 bases separating them. There are 13 residues in the CDR3. Germline V gene data show CDR1 as MNHEY and CDR2 as SVGAGI. The CDR3 region is CASLKDGSYEQYF. As DNA, the CDR3 is TGTGCCAGCTTAAAGGACGGGAGCTACGAGCAGTACTTC.

This chain connects TRBV5-1 to TRBJ2-5; 7 positions agree with TRBD2. V trimming: 0 bases; J trimming: 5 bases; junction bases outside the gene matches: 1. This CDR3 contains 13 residues. Germline-derived CDR1 and CDR2 are SGHRS and YFSETQ. CDR3 sequence (DNA): TGCGCCAGCAGCTTGGCCGGGGGGGAGACCCAGTACTTC. Translation: CASSLAGGETQYF.